The next 30 T cell receptor beta chains were all read from a single sample in a study of blood T cell repertoires in COVID-19 (dated by TCRdb to 2020 to 2022). The library was generated by the immunoSEQ multiplex PCR assay. TCRdb mirrors the immuneACCESS table, restricted to in-frame sequences. Some clones are absent from its copies; in checked studies, under half trace to an unresolved V gene, and the reason for the others is unknown. The sample data list around 220,000 clones, and under 90% of these were observed just once. Together, the top ten hold just under 20% of the sample. The sequenced sample consisted of peripheral blood. The receptor source for this set is a man between 25 and 39 years old with active or convalescent COVID-19.

The chain recombines TRBV7-6 with TRBJ2-3; D not resolved. V was trimmed by 5 bases and J by 1 base, leaving 4 bases between them. Germline CDR1 and CDR2: SGHVS and FNYEAQ. The length of the CDR3 is 12 residues. This chain's CDR3 is CASSPGTDTQYF. In nucleotides, the CDR3 is TGTGCCAGCAGCCCCGGCACAGATACGCAGTATTTT.

The chain employs TRBV5-5 and TRBJ2-1, with D possibly TRBD2 on 5 matching bases. Germline lookup yields CDR1 SGHKS and CDR2 YYEKEE (reference sequence). This CDR3 is 13 amino acids long. Trimming took 1 base from V and 10 from J, leaving 12 bases between them. Here the CDR3 reads CASSLFWSGEQFF. The CDR3 DNA is TGTGCCAGCAGCTTGTTTTGGTCGGGGGAGCAGTTCTTC.

The chain joins TRBV28 to TRBJ1-5; the match to TRBD1 covers 7 bases. This CDR3 region has 18 residues. Germline lookup yields CDR1 MDHEN and CDR2 SYDVKM. V shed 1 base and J 6 bases; nucleotides not matched to a gene: 15. CDR3 sequence: CASSLFGQVLRGVQPQHF. The CDR3, as DNA: TGTGCCAGCAGTTTATTCGGACAGGTACTGAGGGGGGTTCAGCCCCAGCATTTT.

The V gene is TRBV18, the J gene TRBJ2-5; TRBD1 aligns across 7 bases. Looked up from germline, CDR1 is KGHSH and CDR2 is LQKENI. V lost 5 bases, J lost 4 bases, and 4 bases stayed unmatched. CDR3 length: 13 amino acids. As DNA, the CDR3 is TGTGCCAGCTCAATACGGACAGGAGAGACCCAGTACTTC. Protein: CASSIRTGETQYF.

This clone came up a few times. The rearrangement uses TRBV30 and TRBJ2-7; tentative D call: TRBD1 (5 bases). Trimming took 0 bases from V and 2 from J, leaving 5 bases between them. CDR1 GTSNPN and CDR2 SVGIG come from the germline V gene (reference sequence). The CDR3 has 12 amino acids. CDR3: CAWSVRAYEQYF. CDR3 sequence (DNA): TGTGCCTGGAGTGTCAGGGCCTACGAGCAGTACTTC.

The chain joins TRBV5-1 to TRBJ2-3; 10 bases align to TRBD1. CDR3 length equals 14 residues. Germline assignment: CDR1 SGHRS and CDR2 YFSETQ. The trim removed 3 bases at V and 3 bases at J, leaving 1 base unmatched. In nucleotides, the CDR3 is TGCGCCAGCAGCTGGGACAGGGGTACAGATACGCAGTATTTT. As protein: CASSWDRGTDTQYF.

This rearrangement joins TRBV2 to TRBJ1-5; 8 bases agree with TRBD1. CDR1 SNHLY and CDR2 FYNNEI come from the germline V gene. The CDR3 is made up of 16 amino acids. The V segment lost 3 bases and the J segment 4 bases; nucleotides outside the gene matches: 8. The CDR3 here is CASSEEPGQANQPQHF. The CDR3 DNA sequence: TGTGCCAGCAGTGAGGAACCGGGACAGGCAAATCAGCCCCAGCATTTT.

The V and J genes are TRBV19 and TRBJ2-1; no reliable D call. This CDR3 is built from 16 residues. Germline-derived CDR1 and CDR2 are LNHDA and SQIVND (reference sequence). Trimming took 2 bases from V and 6 from J, leaving 17 bases between them. This CDR3 reads CASSIRVGVARNEQFF. In DNA, the CDR3 is TGTGCCAGTAGTATACGGGTAGGAGTGGCCCGCAATGAGCAGTTCTTC.

The chain combines TRBV7-2 with TRBJ2-1, with 9 bases fitting TRBD2. The CDR3 extends over 17 amino acids. CDR1 SGHTA and CDR2 FQGNSA come from the germline V gene. V shed 5 bases and J 8 bases; nucleotides not matched to a gene: 16. The CDR3 region is CASSPTSGGRAKHEQFF. The CDR3 DNA sequence: TGTGCCAGCAGCCCCACCTCGGGCGGGAGGGCCAAGCATGAGCAGTTCTTC.

This chain connects TRBV10-3 to TRBJ2-7; 8 positions agree with TRBD2. CDR1 and CDR2 (germline): ENHRY, SYGVKD. V was pared by 2 bases and J by 7 bases, with 1 base of the junction left unmatched. The CDR3 runs 12 residues. The DNA of the CDR3 is TGTGCCATCAGTGAGCCGGGGGGGGAGCAGTACTTC. It encodes CAISEPGGEQYF.

This CDR3 is CASSYPGTSGRYEQYF. The CDR3 DNA reads TGTGCCAGCAGTTACCCTGGGACTAGCGGGAGGTACGAGCAGTACTTC. The chain is built from TRBV6-6 and TRBJ2-7, with 15 positions matching TRBD2. The CDR3 runs to 16 residues. The trim removed 2 bases at V and 4 bases at J, leaving 3 bases unmatched. Germline CDR1 MNHNY, CDR2 SVGAGI (reference sequence).

The chain has TRBV4-2 and TRBJ2-7; 10 positions match TRBD2. The CDR3 runs 17 residues. V lost 0 bases to trimming and J lost 5 bases; unmatched junction nucleotides: 10. CDR1 LGHNA and CDR2 YNFKEQ come from the germline V gene. CDR3 bases: TGTGCCAGCAGCCAAGAGGCCAGCGGGGGGGCTATAAACGAGCAGTACTTC. Translation: CASSQEASGGAINEQYF.

This sequence joins TRBV27 and TRBJ2-7, with 8 bases fitting TRBD1. The CDR3 spans 15 residues. J was trimmed by 7 bases and V by 5 bases; bases with no gene match: 13. The germline CDR1 and CDR2 sequences are MNHEY and SMNVEV (reference sequence). This CDR3 is CASSPLLDRGGEQYF. In DNA form, the CDR3 reads TGTGCCAGCAGTCCGCTCCTTGACAGGGGAGGAGAGCAGTACTTC.

The chain uses TRBV6-6 and TRBJ1-6; D is perhaps TRBD1 (6 bases). Trimming pared 5 bases from V and 6 bases from J, leaving 11 bases between. CDR1 and CDR2 from the germline V gene are MNHNY and SVGAGI (reference sequence). The CDR3 runs to 14 residues. CDR3 in amino acids: CASSNTGTNSPLHF. CDR3 bases: TGTGCCAGCAGTAATACAGGGACTAATTCACCCCTCCACTTT.

The genes are TRBV5-1 and TRBJ2-7; D unresolved. The germline V gene encodes CDR1 SGHRS and CDR2 YFSETQ. V lost 3 bases and J lost 3, with 7 bases in between. CDR3 length: 12 residues. The CDR3 spells CASSSTNYEQYF. CDR3 in DNA: TGCGCCAGCAGCTCTACTAACTACGAGCAGTACTTC.

This chain links TRBV27 with TRBJ1-2; maybe TRBD1 (6 bases). The CDR3 is made up of 14 amino acids. The V and J ends lost 3 bases and 7 bases respectively, with 15 bases between them. CDR1 is MNHEY and CDR2 is SMNVEV in the germline V gene (reference sequence). DNA of the CDR3: TGTGCCAGCAGTTTCTCTACAGGGATGGCTGGCTACACCTTC. Its protein is CASSFSTGMAGYTF.

The gene calls are TRBV28 and TRBJ1-1, with D unclear. The CDR3 loop spans 12 amino acids. The germline V gene encodes CDR1 MDHEN and CDR2 SYDVKM. V lost 3 bases and J 12 bases, leaving 14 bases between the germline ends. The CDR3: CASSLESIPPFF. CDR3 coding DNA: TGTGCCAGCAGTTTGGAGAGCATACCACCTTTCTTT. The full variable domain, in which reference TRBV28 and TRBJ1-1 provide the parts outside the CDR3, is DVKVTQSSRYLVKRTGEKVFLECVQDMDHENMFWYRQDPGLGLRLIYFSYDVKMKEKGDIPEGYSVSREKKERFSLILESASTNQTSMYLCASSLESIPPFFGQGTRLTVV.

A word on this clone: This specimen includes other DNA sequences encoding the same CDR3. The rearrangement links TRBV18 to TRBJ1-5, with 8 bases matching TRBD1. J gave up 4 bases and V 3 bases, and 5 bases lay outside the gene matches. This CDR3 is built from 15 residues. Per the germline V gene, CDR1 is KGHSH and CDR2 is LQKENI. For the CDR3, the DNA is TGTGCCAGCTCACCCGACAGGGGTGGTAATCAGCCCCAGCATTTT. Its protein product is CASSPDRGGNQPQHF. The full variable domain, rest sourced from reference TRBV18 and TRBJ1-5, is NAGVMQNPRHLVRRRGQEARLRCSPMKGHSHVYWYRQLPEEGLKFMVYLQKENIIDESGMPKERFSAEFPKEGPSILRIQQVVRGDSAAYFCASSPDRGGNQPQHFGDGTRLSIL.

This clone was seen a handful of times. The chain recombines TRBV12-3 or TRBV12-4 with TRBJ1-2; TRBD1 might be the D (5 bases). The CDR3 has 13 residues. V was trimmed by 3 bases and J by 4 bases, leaving 9 bases between them. In nucleotides, the CDR3 is TGTGCCAGCAGTTTTCGGGGACTCTATGGCTACACCTTC. Translation gives CASSFRGLYGYTF.

V and J are TRBV12-3 or TRBV12-4 and TRBJ2-7; the match to TRBD1 covers 9 bases. The V and J ends lost 5 bases and 4 bases, in that order; junction bases with no gene match: 3. The CDR3 is made up of 13 amino acids. Here the CDR3 reads CASSDRGGYEQYF. In DNA form, the CDR3 reads TGTGCCAGCAGTGACAGGGGGGGGTACGAGCAGTACTTC.

The chain recombines TRBV14 with TRBJ2-1, with TRBD2 matching over 11 bases. In germline, CDR1 is SGHDN, CDR2 FVKESK. J gave up 7 bases and V 1 base, and 3 bases lay outside the gene matches. The CDR3 sequence is 15 residues long. CDR3 amino acids: CASSQVAGGVNEQFF. CDR3 in DNA: TGTGCCAGCAGCCAAGTAGCGGGAGGGGTTAATGAGCAGTTCTTC.

The chain has TRBV6-6 and TRBJ2-7; unclear D gene. The CDR3 loop spans 11 amino acids. Per germline, CDR1 MNHNY and CDR2 SVGAGI (reference sequence). V lost 8 bases, J lost 2 bases, and 7 bases lay in between. In DNA, the CDR3 is TGTGCCAGCTGTTCGGCCTACGAGCAGTACTTC. Translation gives CASCSAYEQYF.

The CDR3 sequence: CASSHPGQGSFGYTF. The CDR3 region has the DNA TGTGCCAGCAGTCATCCGGGACAGGGGTCTTTCGGCTACACCTTC. This chain links TRBV6-6 with TRBJ1-2; the match to TRBD1 covers 10 bases. The V segment lost 5 bases and the J segment 8 bases; nucleotides outside the gene matches: 11. The CDR3 covers 15 residues. Germline assignment: CDR1 MNHNY and CDR2 SVGAGI (reference sequence).

The rearrangement joins TRBV5-1 to TRBJ2-7, with D unresolved. This CDR3 is built from 17 residues. The germline V gene has CDR1 SGHRS and CDR2 YFSETQ. Trimming took off 1 base at V and 0 bases at J, with 17 bases between the two ends. This chain's CDR3 is CASSLTLVTGSSYEQYF. As DNA, the CDR3 is TGCGCCAGCAGCTTGACCCTCGTAACCGGGTCCTCCTACGAGCAGTACTTC. Together with reference TRBV5-1 and TRBJ2-7, the CDR3 gives the full variable domain: KAGVTQTPRYLIKTRGQQVTLSCSPISGHRSVSWYQQTPGQGLQFLFEYFSETQRNKGNFPGRFSGRQFSNSRSEMNVSTLELGDSALYLCASSLTLVTGSSYEQYFGPGTRLTVT.

V is TRBV9 and J is TRBJ2-1, with 11 bases matching TRBD2. J lost 2 bases, V lost 4 bases, and 2 bases had no gene match. Germline-derived CDR1 and CDR2 are SGDLS and YYNGEE. The CDR3 loop spans 15 amino acids. The CDR3 region has the DNA TGTGCCAGCAGCACGGGACTAGCGGCCTACAATGAGCAGTTCTTC. Encoded protein: CASSTGLAAYNEQFF.

This chain connects TRBV4-3 to TRBJ1-4; D is undetermined. CDR1 is LGHNA and CDR2 is YSLEER in the germline V gene. The CDR3 spans 15 residues. Trimming pared 0 bases from V and 5 bases from J, leaving 10 bases between. The CDR3 sequence is CASSQDVLLNEKLFF. The CDR3 nucleotides are TGCGCCAGCAGCCAAGATGTACTCCTCAATGAAAAACTGTTTTTT.

On this clone itself: The junction shows a germline mismatch at one end, possibly a read error. The V call is TRBV19, the J call TRBJ1-2; tentative D call: TRBD1 (6 bases). CDR1 and CDR2 (germline): LNHDA, SQIVND (reference sequence). The CDR3 contains 12 residues. CDR3 sequence (DNA): TGTGCCAGTAGTGATCGGGACATTCGCTTGATCTTC. Its translation: CASSDRDIRLIF.

The chain employs TRBV7-8 and TRBJ2-5; D perhaps matches TRBD2 (6 bases). Trimming took 4 bases from V and 0 from J, leaving 12 bases between them. Germline V gives CDR1 SGHVS, CDR2 FQNEAQ. CDR3 size: 15 residues. CDR3 residues: CASSWGTPYQETQYF. The CDR3 coding sequence is TGTGCCAGCAGCTGGGGGACTCCGTACCAAGAGACCCAGTACTTC.

The chain joins TRBV15 to TRBJ1-5; 9 positions match TRBD1. Germline V gives CDR1 LNHNV, CDR2 YYDKDF (reference sequence). Germline trimming cut 8 bases from V and 4 bases from J; bases unmatched to any gene: 3. The CDR3 extends over 13 amino acids. CDR3 sequence (DNA): TGTGCCACCGGCGGGACAGGGAATCAGCCCCAGCATTTT. As protein: CATGGTGNQPQHF.

The V gene is TRBV5-1, the J gene TRBJ2-1; D may be TRBD2 (5 bases). This CDR3 has 12 residues. Germline V gives CDR1 SGHRS, CDR2 YFSETQ. V shed 6 bases and J shed 6 bases, with 10 bases lying between them. The CDR3 loop reads CASTLGSNEQFF. Here the CDR3 DNA reads TGCGCCAGCACCTTAGGGAGCAATGAGCAGTTCTTC.